This TCR beta chain derives from a study of T cells in Graves' hyperthyroidism and ophthalmopathy. Study-wide findings and caveats: Blood held most thyroid clonotypes expanded above 0.001 frequency. From stable hyperthyroidism, ophthalmopathy was set apart by a 13 V-J model.

Those with hyperthyroidism were 18 to 65 years old, newly diagnosed, and ill for under 2 months. Patients were excluded because of uncontrolled infection, other autoimmune disease, pregnancy or lactation. Notes on this clonotype: The antigen is unknown.

What was amplified from RNA transcripts were TCR beta CDR3 regions. Primed by the HTBI set, a first-round RT-PCR was run on the TCR CDR3. Each CDR3 protein gets one entry after TCRdb re-called the multiplex PCR reads with MiXCR. The sample consists of about 560,000 distinct CDR3 sequences, over 15% of them appearing once. The CDR3 runs to 16 residues. Germline V gives CDR1 LGHNA, CDR2 YSLEER. V was clipped by 0 bases and J by 7 bases, with 15 bases between them. The TCR comes from a woman younger than 30 with Graves' hyperthyroidism. The sequenced sample was blood. The chain employs TRBV4-3 and TRBJ1-4; D is ambiguous. Written as DNA, the CDR3 is TGCGCCAGCAGCCAAGACCCACGGGATCGCGGTGAAAAACTGTTTTTT. Translation gives CASSQDPRDRGEKLFF.